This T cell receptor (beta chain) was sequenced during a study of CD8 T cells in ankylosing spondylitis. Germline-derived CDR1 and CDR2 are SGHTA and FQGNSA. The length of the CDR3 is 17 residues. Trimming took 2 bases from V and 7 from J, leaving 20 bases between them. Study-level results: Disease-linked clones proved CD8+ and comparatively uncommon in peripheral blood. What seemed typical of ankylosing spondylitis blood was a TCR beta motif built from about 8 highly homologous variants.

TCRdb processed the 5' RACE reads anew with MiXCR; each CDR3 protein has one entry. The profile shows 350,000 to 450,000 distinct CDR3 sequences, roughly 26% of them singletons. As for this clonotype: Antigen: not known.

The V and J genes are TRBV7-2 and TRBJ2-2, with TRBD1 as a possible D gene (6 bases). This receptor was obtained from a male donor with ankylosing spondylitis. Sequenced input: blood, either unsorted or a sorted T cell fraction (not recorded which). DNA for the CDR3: TGTGCCAGCAGCTTAACTGGGGGCAGAGTACTAAGCGGGGAGCTGTTTTTT. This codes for CASSLTGGRVLSGELFF.